The TCR beta chain under discussion was sequenced for a study of T-cell reconstitution after alpha-beta-depleted transplantation in children. Preparation of the TCRbeta library involved a method that used unique molecular identifiers. TCRdb fed the PCR reads into MiXCR, producing one record per CDR3 protein. This table holds some 300,000 distinct CDR3 sequences, about 7.3% found once. The CDR3 contains 15 residues. Germline V gene sequence: CDR1 GTSNPN, CDR2 SVGIG (reference sequence). Trimming removed 1 base from V and 2 bases from J, with 11 bases in between. Findings and caveats of the study: A year post-transplant, T-cell counts and diversity derived mostly from newly produced T cells. Several hundred graft clones that had expanded were reportedly the source of alpha-beta T cells about two months after transplant. Some patients' high day-60 TCRbeta diversity was attributed to recipient cells surviving conditioning.

This clonotype was counted between two and nine times. Antigen: not known. This sequence was found in a female patient aged 2-9 years who had a stem cell transplant for Fanconi anemia, so the T cells may come from the graft donor. This specimen was peripheral blood, taken 360 days after TCRalphabeta/CD19-depleted stem cell transplant. This chain connects TRBV30 to TRBJ2-2; D may match TRBD1 or TRBD2 (5 bases each). The CDR3 DNA sequence: TGTGCCTGGAGTGCGGGACCTGATAACACCGGGGAGCTGTTTTTT. Translation gives CAWSAGPDNTGELFF.